The entry below gives a single TCR beta chain sequence along with its context. Its target is unknown. Germline lookup yields CDR1 MNHEY and CDR2 SVGEGT. This CDR3 spans 13 amino acids. Libraries of TRB cDNA were made by 5' RACE and carried UMIs. TCRdb re-called the 5' RACE reads and catalogs CDR3 proteins one per entry, DNA excluded. Here the sample table reports some 120,000 distinct CDR3 sequences. The entry originates in a study of CXCR3-negative and CXCR3-positive naive CD8 T cells. Study summary: Collectively, the libraries yielded 110 million to 150 million TRB reads in total, at about 1.5 +/- 0.3 million per library. Overall study findings and caveats: Naive CXCR3-positive cells had TRB CDR3s more hydrophobic than those of CXCR3-negative naive cells.

The chain joins TRBV6-2 or TRBV6-3 to TRBJ1-1. The origin of this receptor is a human donor in good health. Some clones in this sample may be carry-over from other donors' samples. Sequenced: naive CXCR3+ CD8+ T cells from blood. Subset noted: CD45RO-CCR7+CD27+CD95- naive CD8+ T cells expressing CXCR3 (TNR3+). The CDR3 loop is CASSLSENTEASF.